This T cell receptor beta chain was profiled in a study of blood T cells in healthy people across ages. About the research overall: Roughly one uniquely barcoded beta molecule per two T cells was captured.

Next came a second PCR, run for about 7 to 12 cycles, which used a sample-barcoded 5' primer along with a J-beta primer mix. TCRdb reprocessed the 5' RACE reads with MiXCR, giving one entry per CDR3 protein. The sample includes around 1,000,000 distinct CDR3 sequences, around 25% of them seen just once. The germline V gene encodes CDR1 SGDLS and CDR2 YYNGEE. V dropped 7 bases and J dropped 4 bases, with 21 bases sitting between them. This CDR3 is 15 amino acids long. The same specimen was also included in a second study, on T cells of mothers and their children. That study adds: Each mother gave over 8.5 million TCR beta CDR3 reads; each child, around 3 million. Slightly higher overlap, not significant, was seen in related mother-child pairs than in unrelated pairs.

Sequenced material: blood. This sequence joins TRBV9 and TRBJ2-7, with D perhaps matching TRBD2 (5 bases). The TCR was taken from a girl aged 2-10 years in good health. CDR3 sequence (DNA): TGTGCCAGCGTCCCGAAGACGGACTCGTCATACGAGCAGTACTTC. It is translated as CASVPKTDSSYEQYF.